Following are 5 T cell receptor beta chains from one sample sequenced in a study of spatial heterogeneity in lung cancer. Via MiXCR, TCRdb re-called the 5' RACE reads, giving one row per CDR3 protein. The sample records 24,000 or so distinct CDR3 sequences, 7% being singletons. Time point meaning: sample taken at primary tumor resection. The starting material was PBMCs, obtained at surgery. Every receptor here comes from a male donor with early-stage non-small cell lung cancer.

This clonotype was picked up many times. The V gene is TRBV2, the J gene TRBJ1-2, with 8 bases identical to TRBD1. The junction had 9 bases not matched to a gene; V was cut back by 6 bases and J by 6 bases. Germline V gene lookup returns CDR1 SNHLY and CDR2 FYNNEI. The CDR3 runs to 14 residues. The CDR3 coding sequence is TGTGCCAGCAGACATGGACAGGGTGTGCATGGCTACACCTTC. Encoded protein: CASRHGQGVHGYTF.

In its sample, this clonotype was seen many times. The genes are TRBV3-1 and TRBJ1-5, with D perhaps TRBD1 (6 bases). V shed 1 base and J shed 4 bases, with 11 bases lying between them. The germline gives CDR1 LGHDT, CDR2 YNNKEL (reference sequence). This CDR3 region has 15 residues. CDR3 sequence (DNA): TGTGCCAGCAGCCAAGGAGGGGGGACAAATCAGCCCCAGCATTTT. It translates to CASSQGGGTNQPQHF.

This clonotype has ten or more counts. CDR3 DNA: TGTGCCAGCAGCCTTTCGTTGGGAGTGACGCAGTATTTT. Its protein is CASSLSLGVTQYF. V is TRBV11-2 and J is TRBJ2-3, with D possibly TRBD2 on 5 matching bases. The V end was cut by 5 bases, the J end by 9 bases, with 15 bases between. There are 13 residues in the CDR3. Germline-derived CDR1 and CDR2 are SGHAT and FQNNGV.

This clonotype was detected many times. This rearrangement joins TRBV9 to TRBJ2-7; TRBD2 might be the D (6 bases). The length of the CDR3 is 16 residues. Germline V gene lookup returns CDR1 SGDLS and CDR2 YYNGEE. The ends were cut back, 0 bases at V and 6 bases at J, with 19 bases in the middle. In DNA form, the CDR3 reads TGTGCCAGCAGCGTAGCTACCGGAGGGCAGGACGGCGAGCAGTACTTC. Translated, it gives CASSVATGGQDGEQYF.

There are many counts of this clonotype. The gene calls are TRBV12-3 or TRBV12-4 and TRBJ1-2; D unclear. This CDR3 spans 11 amino acids. V shed 5 bases and J shed 4 bases, with 5 bases lying between them. The CDR3 here is CASSEGYGYTF. The CDR3 nucleotides read TGTGCCAGCAGTGAAGGCTATGGCTACACCTTC.